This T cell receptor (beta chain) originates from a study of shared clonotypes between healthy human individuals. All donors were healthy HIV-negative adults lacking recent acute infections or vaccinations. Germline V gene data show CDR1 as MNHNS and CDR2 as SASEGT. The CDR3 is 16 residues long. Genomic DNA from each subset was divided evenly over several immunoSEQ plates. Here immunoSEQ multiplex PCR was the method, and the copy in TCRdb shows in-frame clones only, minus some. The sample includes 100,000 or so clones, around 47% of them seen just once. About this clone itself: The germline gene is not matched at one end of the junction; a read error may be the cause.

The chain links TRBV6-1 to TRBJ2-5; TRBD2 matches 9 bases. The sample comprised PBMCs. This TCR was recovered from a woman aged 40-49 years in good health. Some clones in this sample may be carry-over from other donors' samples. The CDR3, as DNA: TGTGCCAACAGTGCCATGACTAGCGGATCCCAAGAGACCCAGTACTTC. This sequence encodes CANSAMTSGSQETQYF.